This T cell receptor beta chain derives from a study of blood T cell repertoires in COVID-19. Study at large: Acute and convalescent COVID-19 specimens originated in the United States, Italy and Spain. PBMCs, B-cell-depleted T cells, or T cells were the source of the cDNA or gDNA that made up the material.

The CDR3 contains 14 residues. With V trimmed by 7 bases and J by 6 bases, 7 bases remained unmatched. Germline-derived CDR1 and CDR2 are SNHLY and FYNNEI. In the authors' methods: Amplified reference gene primers provided the basis for estimating nucleated cell counts. Produced via immunoSEQ multiplex PCR; TCRdb's table is partial and in-frame only. The V and J calls and clone size come from that table; D and trimming were worked out from the DNA. The profile shows 60,000 to 75,000 clones, about nine tenths of them singletons. The sample consisted of peripheral blood. The sequence came from an older woman with acute or convalescent COVID-19. The J gene is TRBJ1-3, the V gene TRBV2, with 9 nucleotides matching TRBD1. CDR3 sequence (DNA): TGTGCCAGCAACAGGGGGCTTAGAGAAAACACCATATATTTT. Translating it yields CASNRGLRENTIYF. The variable domain in full, with the rest retrieved from reference TRBV2 and TRBJ1-3, is EPEVTQTPSHQVTQMGQEVILRCVPISNHLYFYWYRQILGQKVEFLVSFYNNEISEKSEIFDDQFSVERPDGSNFTLKIRSTKLEDSAMYFCASNRGLRENTIYFGEGSWLTVV.